The 27 T cell receptor beta chains given below trace back to one sample, sequenced in a study of T cell responses to AZD1222 COVID-19 vaccine. TCRdb's table, derived via immunoSEQ multiplex PCR, lists solely in-frame clones and lacks some. This repertoire shows approximately 81,000 clones, about nine tenths found once; its top ten account for roughly 4.8%. Material: peripheral blood, obtained on day 0 of MenACWY control vaccination. These receptors all stem from an adult in good health.

The chain carries TRBV7-8 and TRBJ1-5; 10 bases are shared with TRBD1. The CDR3 is made up of 19 amino acids. Germline loops: CDR1 SGHVS, CDR2 FQNEAQ. V shed 2 bases and J 0 bases; nucleotides not matched to a gene: 10. CDR3 sequence: CASSLRAGTGENSNQPQHF. For the CDR3, the DNA is TGTGCCAGCAGCTTAAGAGCCGGGACAGGGGAGAATAGCAATCAGCCCCAGCATTTT.

This clone was seen a single time. V usage is TRBV3-1 (or the pseudogene TRBV3-2) and J usage is TRBJ1-2, with D hard to call. Trimming stripped 0 bases from V and 8 bases from J, with 13 bases between. This CDR3 is built from 14 residues. Germline lookup yields CDR1 LGHDT and CDR2 YNNKEL (reference sequence). The CDR3 nucleotides are TGTGCCAGCAGCCAAGACGGCAGGACCGGGGGCTACACCTTC. Translation: CASSQDGRTGGYTF.

The gene calls are TRBV7-9 and TRBJ2-2; weak D call: TRBD1 (6 bases). CDR3 length: 15 amino acids. The germline V gene has CDR1 SEHNR and CDR2 FQNEAQ (reference sequence). V was shortened by 6 bases and J by 4 bases, with 15 bases between the two germline ends. CDR3 region: CASRSPGHITGELFF. The CDR3 DNA is TGTGCCAGCAGGTCGCCGGGACACATCACCGGGGAGCTGTTTTTT.

The chain has TRBV3-1 (or the pseudogene TRBV3-2) and TRBJ1-6; D gene unclear. Trimming took 5 bases from V and 4 from J, leaving 18 bases between them. Looked up from germline, CDR1 is LGHDT and CDR2 is YNNKEL (reference sequence). This CDR3 spans 17 amino acids. Here the CDR3 DNA reads TGTGCCAGCAGCTCACAGAGCAAAGGCCTTTATAATTCACCCCTCCACTTT. Its protein product is CASSSQSKGLYNSPLHF.

The V gene is TRBV6-5, the J gene TRBJ2-7; TRBD2 might be the D (6 bases). Germline CDR1 MNHEY, CDR2 SVGAGI. This CDR3 has 16 residues. V lost 0 bases, J lost 6 bases, and 18 bases lay in between. The CDR3 spells CASSYSMFGTSREQYF. CDR3 nucleotides: TGTGCCAGCAGTTACTCGATGTTCGGGACTTCCCGCGAGCAGTACTTC.

The V gene is TRBV5-8, the J gene TRBJ1-2; D gene ambiguous. This CDR3 is 14 amino acids long. In germline, CDR1 is SGHTS, CDR2 YDEGEE. V was shortened by 0 bases and J by 0 bases, with 6 bases between the two germline ends. CDR3 region: CASSLEDSNYGYTF. The CDR3 bases are TGTGCCAGCAGCTTGGAGGACTCTAACTATGGCTACACCTTC. Full variable domain (outside the CDR3, taken from reference TRBV5-8 and TRBJ1-2): EAGVTQSPTHLIKTRGQQATLRCSPISGHTSVYWYQQALGLGLQFLLWYDEGEERNRGNFPPRFSGRQFPNYSSELNVNALELEDSALYLCASSLEDSNYGYTFGSGTRLTVV.

This clone occurred once. The chain is built from TRBV18 and TRBJ1-1; no firm D call. The V gene's germline CDR1 is KGHSH and CDR2 LQKENI. Trimming shortened V by 2 bases and J by 5 bases, and 12 bases separated the two germline ends. The CDR3 spans 14 residues. CDR3 bases: TGTGCCAGCTCACCAACTAATGAGGAAACTGAAGCTTTCTTT. Residues: CASSPTNEETEAFF.

V and J are TRBV5-5 and TRBJ2-1, with TRBD1 matching over 12 bases. This CDR3 is built from 17 residues. V lost 4 bases and J lost 8; bases outside the gene matches: 13. CDR1 is SGHKS, CDR2 YYEKEE, per germline (reference sequence). This chain's CDR3 is CASSPRGTGTGGDEQFF. CDR3 nucleotide sequence: TGTGCCAGCAGCCCCAGGGGAACCGGGACAGGGGGCGATGAGCAGTTCTTC.

The chain recombines TRBV27 with TRBJ2-3; 10 positions agree with TRBD1. With V trimmed by 3 bases and J by 4 bases, 4 bases remained unmatched. The CDR3 covers 15 residues. CDR1 MNHEY and CDR2 SMNVEV come from the germline V gene (reference sequence). This CDR3 reads CASSLTGGAADTQYF. Here the CDR3 DNA reads TGTGCCAGCAGTTTGACAGGGGGCGCAGCAGATACGCAGTATTTT.

The chain carries TRBV11-2 and TRBJ2-1, with D hard to call. The V end lost 1 base, the J end lost 1 base, and 8 bases lay between the germline ends. The CDR3 extends over 15 amino acids. Germline CDR1 reads SGHAT; CDR2 reads FQNNGV. The CDR3 region is CASSLAGESYNEQFF. CDR3 nucleotides: TGTGCCAGCAGCTTAGCAGGCGAGTCCTACAATGAGCAGTTCTTC.

The chain combines TRBV6-5 with TRBJ1-6; D gene unclear. Germline V gene lookup returns CDR1 MNHEY and CDR2 SVGAGI. The V end lost 7 bases, the J end lost 13 bases, and 20 bases lay between the germline ends. The CDR3 length is 14 residues. The CDR3 region is CASNLEREMGPLHF. The DNA for the CDR3 is TGTGCCAGCAATTTAGAAAGGGAAATGGGTCCCCTCCACTTT.

The rearrangement uses TRBV9 and TRBJ2-3; 9 bases are a match to TRBD2. CDR1 and CDR2 (germline): SGDLS, YYNGEE. CDR3 length: 12 residues. Trimming at V came to 4 bases and at J to 12 bases, leaving 6 bases not matched to a gene. The CDR3 loop is CASSLSSGKQYF. The CDR3 DNA follows: TGTGCCAGCAGCCTTTCTAGCGGGAAACAGTATTTT.

The sample holds one count of this clone. The chain is built from TRBV6-2 or TRBV6-3 and TRBJ2-5; no clear D gene. With 0 bases removed from V and 5 bases from J, the gap between germline ends came to 4 bases. Per germline, CDR1 MNHEY and CDR2 SVGEGT. The CDR3 totals 12 residues. CDR3 region: CASSYSWETQYF. CDR3 in DNA: TGTGCCAGCAGTTACTCGTGGGAGACCCAGTACTTC.

This chain connects TRBV19 to TRBJ1-2, with a tentative D call TRBD1 (6 bases). The V end lost 4 bases, the J end lost 4 bases, and 10 bases lay between the germline ends. Germline V gives CDR1 LNHDA, CDR2 SQIVND (reference sequence). The CDR3 totals 13 residues. This CDR3 is CASSRTALYGYTF. The CDR3 DNA reads TGTGCCAGTAGTAGGACAGCCCTCTATGGCTACACCTTC.

The chain couples TRBV2 to TRBJ1-2; weak D call: TRBD1 (6 bases). Trimming shortened V by 7 bases and J by 2 bases, and 14 bases separated the two germline ends. The length of the CDR3 is 14 residues. Germline V gene data show CDR1 as SNHLY and CDR2 as FYNNEI. CDR3 in amino acids: CASIRSGTNYGYTF. CDR3 nucleotide sequence: TGTGCCAGCATTAGGTCCGGGACAAACTATGGCTACACCTTC.

The V gene is TRBV11-2, the J gene TRBJ2-1; possibly TRBD2 for D (5 bases). This CDR3 is built from 14 residues. Trimming pared 1 base from V and 7 bases from J, leaving 11 bases between. CDR1 is SGHAT, CDR2 FQNNGV, per germline. The CDR3 DNA sequence: TGTGCCAGCAGCTTAGTGGCTAGCTTGAATGAGCAGTTCTTC. It is translated as CASSLVASLNEQFF.

This chain joins TRBV19 and TRBJ1-1; 8 nucleotides align to TRBD1. V shed 9 bases and J 5 bases; nucleotides not matched to a gene: 8. Germline loops: CDR1 LNHDA, CDR2 SQIVND (reference sequence). This CDR3 has 13 residues. The CDR3 sequence is CARNGQGRTEAFF. As DNA, the CDR3 is TGTGCCAGGAATGGACAGGGTAGGACTGAAGCTTTCTTT.

This clone was counted a few times. The chain has TRBV6-5 and TRBJ1-4; D gene uncertain. The CDR3 consists of 12 residues. From germline, CDR1 is MNHEY and CDR2 SVGAGI. V lost 6 bases to trimming and J lost 8 bases, with 10 bases between them. CDR3 sequence (DNA): TGTGCCAGCAGCAATTATAGGGAAAAACTGTTTTTT. This translates into CASSNYREKLFF.

This chain links TRBV6-5 with TRBJ2-1; 9 bases line up with TRBD1. Germline V gives CDR1 MNHEY, CDR2 SVGAGI. The CDR3 totals 12 residues. The trim removed 8 bases at V and 4 bases at J, leaving 0 bases unmatched. The DNA for the CDR3 is TGTGCCAGCGGACAGGGGTACAATGAGCAGTTCTTC. This translates into CASGQGYNEQFF.

The chain carries TRBV5-1 and TRBJ1-3; D not certain. Germline V CDR1 and CDR2: SGHRS, YFSETQ. V dropped 0 bases and J dropped 3 bases, with 13 bases sitting between them. The CDR3 has 16 amino acids. The CDR3 nucleotides read TGCGCCAGCAGCTTGGCTGGATCGCGGGTTGGAAACACCATATATTTT. It translates to CASSLAGSRVGNTIYF.

J is TRBJ1-3 and V is TRBV30; no clear D gene. The CDR3 runs 14 residues. In germline, CDR1 is GTSNPN, CDR2 SVGIG (reference sequence). V was pared by 0 bases and J by 2 bases, with 8 bases between. CDR3 DNA sequence: TGTGCCTGGAGTGTTGAGGGTGCTGGAAACACCATATATTTT. This translates into CAWSVEGAGNTIYF.

This clone showed up just once. The V gene is TRBV10-2, the J gene TRBJ2-7, with TRBD2 identical over 8 bases. The CDR3 length is 12 residues. Per germline, CDR1 WSHSY and CDR2 SAAADI. Trimming removed 2 bases from V and 10 bases from J; junction bases left unmatched: 4. The CDR3 DNA reads as TGCGCCAGCAGTGAGGGACGGACTAGCCAGTACTTC. This translates into CASSEGRTSQYF.

This clone was seen more than once but under ten times. The J gene is TRBJ2-1, the V gene TRBV6-4, with D perhaps TRBD2 (6 bases). Germline V lookup: CDR1 MRHNA, CDR2 SNTAGT. The V gene lost 2 bases and the J gene lost 12 bases, with 14 bases spanning the gap. CDR3 length: 13 residues. In nucleotides, the CDR3 is TGTGCCAGCAGTGACCGGGAGATGGGGAGGCAGTTCTTC. It codes for CASSDREMGRQFF.

CDR3 sequence reads: CASSLGTGSQPQHF. DNA for the CDR3: TGCGCCAGCAGCTTGGGGACAGGGAGTCAGCCCCAGCATTTT. The chain combines TRBV5-1 with TRBJ1-5; TRBD1 matches 8 bases. V dropped 0 bases and J dropped 6; count of bases not matched to a gene: 2. Germline V gene lookup returns CDR1 SGHRS and CDR2 YFSETQ. The CDR3 consists of 14 residues.

This chain uses TRBV30 with TRBJ1-1; D possibly corresponds to TRBD1 (5 bases). Germline V gives CDR1 GTSNPN, CDR2 SVGIG (reference sequence). The CDR3 is 14 amino acids. V lost 4 bases to trimming and J lost 2 bases, with 14 bases between them. CDR3: CAWIVYRNNTEAFF. The CDR3 DNA reads as TGTGCCTGGATTGTATACAGGAACAACACTGAAGCTTTCTTT.

The chain carries TRBV4-1 and TRBJ2-7; 7 positions agree with TRBD1. This CDR3 has 15 amino acids. Germline V gene lookup returns CDR1 MGHRA and CDR2 YSYEKL. V gave up 8 bases and J gave up 3 bases; unmatched junction bases: 13. CDR3 residues: CASRLTPTGDYEQYF. CDR3 sequence (DNA): TGCGCCAGCCGACTAACCCCAACAGGGGACTACGAGCAGTACTTC.

This clone showed up just a few times. The V and J genes are TRBV24-1 and TRBJ2-1; D is undetermined. V dropped 9 bases and J dropped 4 bases, with 12 bases sitting between them. Germline loops: CDR1 KGHDR, CDR2 SFDVKD. This CDR3 is 13 amino acids long. The CDR3 DNA follows: TGTGCCACCGGTGGAGCTTCGTACAATGAGCAGTTCTTC. Translated, it gives CATGGASYNEQFF.